This T cell receptor (beta chain) derives from a study of blood T cells in healthy people across ages. With a J-beta primer mix and a sample-barcoded 5' primer, a second PCR ran roughly 7 to 11 cycles. TCRdb analysed the 5' RACE reads with MiXCR anew, one entry per CDR3 protein. The sample includes about 800,000 distinct CDR3 sequences, over 45% seen only once; the top ten take 20% to 25%. Germline CDR1 and CDR2: MGHDK and SYGVNS. The germline V and J ends were trimmed by 8 bases and 3 bases, with 12 bases remaining between them. This CDR3 region has 13 residues. The TCR sequence derives from a man younger than 40 in good health. The J gene is TRBJ2-3, the V gene TRBV25-1; TRBD2 might be the D (6 bases). Sequencing was performed on blood. The CDR3 nucleotides read TGTGCCAGCGAGGGGAGGTGGACAGATACGCAGTATTTT. Translation gives CASEGRWTDTQYF.